This is a list of T cell receptor beta chains from one sample in a study of control samples from healthy donors and cancer patients. Generated by immunoSEQ multiplex PCR, the TCRdb table keeps only in-frame clones and is missing some. The data contain under 200,000 clones, more than 85% of them seen just once; the ten biggest clones take up 0.55% to 0.7%. Sequences were obtained from blood. All receptors derive from a young woman in good health. Each CDR3 is given with its conserved first and last residue. Fields, in order: V gene, CDR3 protein.

>TRBV4-2
CASSQEGTSWGTGELFF
>TRBV27
CASSLEGSGREKLFF
>TRBV9
CASSVGGAEQYF
>TRBV7-9
CASSLGGGAAETQYF
>TRBV28
CASSFRRNTEAFF
>TRBV5-6
CASSLTGIEYEQYF
>TRBV4-1
CASSLGQGSLVSNQPQHF
>TRBV11-2
CASSFGGAGNTIYF
>TRBV6-2/TRBV6-3
CASSYGGAGETQYF
>TRBV6-6
CASSSYDNEQFF
>TRBV11-2
CASSRTSALDEQYF
>TRBV11-2
CASSLFREERADIQYF
>TRBV24-1
CATSGRNYGYTF
>TRBV10-3
CAISDSGDYGYTF
>TRBV19
CASSPRVSTDTQYF
>TRBV28
CASNDRGEAFF
>TRBV11-2
CASSPLAGGGEQFF
>TRBV23-1
CASSHLPPGQVQETQYF
>TRBV5-6
CASRKGRTGELFF
>TRBV10-3
CAISEGTSSYEQYF
>TRBV27
CASRPQQATNEKLFF
>TRBV2
CASIRTGGSQPQHF
>TRBV12-3/TRBV12-4
CASSLGPNTEAFF
>TRBV11-2
CASSASVGQPQHF
>TRBV24-1
CATSDHRDQSEAFF
>TRBV24-1
CATSGQTSVNEQFF
>TRBV7-2
CASSLVREPSYEQYF
>TRBV27
CASSLSGLDFSNQPQHF
>TRBV6-5
CASTRGFNGRYGYTF
>TRBV3-1/TRBV3-2
CASSQRGQETQYF
>TRBV2
CASSGDGKTQYF
>TRBV6-5
CASSYGGGLSSYEQYF
>TRBV15
CATSGGQSNSGANVLTF
>TRBV19
CASSIVWTDSNQPQHF
>TRBV7-9
CASSLDSRPSYEQYF
>TRBV19
CASSPGWNAEAFF
>TRBV13
CASSSGTSGSTTYEQYF
>TRBV7-9
CASSLVRGALADTQYF
>TRBV12-3/TRBV12-4
CASSLGLLYEQYF
>TRBV28
CAISHQRASNEKLFF
>TRBV27
CASSLYGRQADTQYF
>TRBV10-1
CASSEGDPFSKQYF
>TRBV7-9
CASSLATSGATGELFF
>TRBV28
CAIGVANTEAFF
>TRBV18
CASSPLLAGEVGEQYF
>TRBV6-5
CAGSYTTNQPQHF
>TRBV28
CASSRRGGRDTQYF
>TRBV28
CASSFGDSTDTQYF